Listed here are 9 T cell receptor beta chains from one sample, sequenced in a study of molecular identifiers for immune sequencing clone quantification. TCRdb fed the PCR reads into MiXCR, producing one record per CDR3 protein. There are about 100,000 distinct CDR3 sequences in the sample; roughly a third occur only once, and around 4.2% lies in the top ten. The sequencing sample was made of naive CD8+ T cells from blood, with Jurkat cell RNA spiked in. Subset defined: FACS-sorted CD8+CD4-CCR7+CD45RA+ naive T cells. The origin of the receptors is a human donor in good health. Some libraries in this study had Jurkat cell RNA spiked in.

This clonotype occurred many times. The gene calls are TRBV6-1 and TRBJ2-7, with 8 positions matching TRBD2. The CDR3 spans 14 residues. Losses at the gene ends were 7 bases for V and 1 base for J; bases not matched to a gene: 6. From germline, CDR1 is MNHNS and CDR2 SASEGT. The CDR3 sequence is CASIPSGHSYEQYF. CDR3 bases: TGTGCCAGCATACCTAGCGGGCATTCCTACGAGCAGTACTTC.

As concerns this clonotype: A read error may be the cause here, since a much bigger clone is one base away. The chain carries TRBV20-1 and TRBJ1-5; 8 bases are a match to TRBD1. Germline-derived CDR1 and CDR2 are DFQATT and SNEGSKA (reference sequence). The trim removed 6 bases at V and 6 bases at J, leaving 7 bases unmatched. The CDR3 totals 13 residues. The CDR3 DNA reads TGCAGTGCCCGAGACAGGGGAAGTCAGCCCCAGCATTTT. Translated, it gives CSARDRGSQPQHF.

Details on this clonotype: A clone one base away is much larger, so this may be a read error. The chain employs TRBV5-3 and TRBJ2-3; D unclear. TRBV5-3 is recorded as an ORF, its role being uncertain. The CDR3 totals 12 residues. The CDR3: CASSFPSAPQYF. As DNA, the CDR3 is TGTGCCAGCAGCTTTCCGTCCGCACCGCAGTATTTT.

As for this clonotype: A much larger clone lies one base from this, so it may be a read error. The chain employs TRBV28 and TRBJ1-6; D is undetermined. The CDR3 has 15 residues. Germline V lookup: CDR1 MDHEN, CDR2 SYDVKM. V was clipped by 5 bases and J by 2 bases, with 10 bases between them. The CDR3 DNA sequence: TGTGCCAGCAGTCTGTGGATCACCTATAATTCACCCCTCCACTTT. Amino acid sequence: CASSLWITYNSPLHF.

Many counts were recorded for this clonotype. The gene calls are TRBV7-9 and TRBJ1-4, with D possibly TRBD1 on 5 matching bases. The CDR3 spans 14 residues. V lost 1 base and J lost 8, with 11 bases in between. Germline V CDR1 and CDR2: SEHNR, FQNEAQ (reference sequence). The CDR3 nucleotides are TGTGCCAGCAGCTTAGTCGGAGGGGACGAAAAACTGTTTTTT. Its translation: CASSLVGGDEKLFF.

This clonotype was detected only a few times. This chain joins TRBV6-2 or TRBV6-3 and TRBJ2-1; 11 bases agree with TRBD2. The CDR3 length is 18 residues. J gave up 4 bases and V 0 bases, and 8 bases lay outside the gene matches. Germline loops: CDR1 MNHEY, CDR2 SVGEGT. The CDR3 loop reads CASSYSLTGTSGYNEQFF. CDR3 DNA: TGTGCCAGCAGTTACTCCCTGACCGGGACTAGCGGTTACAATGAGCAGTTCTTC.

This clonotype was counted many times. The chain employs TRBV6-1 and TRBJ1-5, with no clear D. The CDR3 runs to 14 residues. CDR1 is MNHNS and CDR2 is SASEGT in the germline V gene. V dropped 2 bases and J dropped 1 base, with 6 bases sitting between them. The CDR3 sequence is CASSEWGSNQPQHF. CDR3 bases: TGTGCCAGCAGTGAATGGGGAAGCAATCAGCCCCAGCATTTT.

This clonotype has more than one count but fewer than ten. The DNA of the CDR3 is TGCGCCAGCAGCGAAGGGACAGTCCCTAGCACAGATACGCAGTATTTT. This sequence encodes CASSEGTVPSTDTQYF. The chain joins TRBV4-1 to TRBJ2-3; 7 bases fit TRBD1. J lost 0 bases, V lost 5 bases, and 8 bases had no gene match. Looked up from germline, CDR1 is MGHRA and CDR2 is YSYEKL. The length of the CDR3 is 16 residues.

This clonotype was found many times. The chain joins TRBV29-1 to TRBJ1-1, with 8 bases lining up with TRBD1. This CDR3 is 12 amino acids long. Germline V gene lookup returns CDR1 SQVTM and CDR2 ANQGSEA. The V segment lost 6 bases and the J segment 5 bases; nucleotides outside the gene matches: 5. CDR3 DNA: TGCAGCGTAGGACAGGGCGAGACTGAAGCTTTCTTT. Protein sequence: CSVGQGETEAFF.